This T cell receptor beta chain emerged from a study of T cell repertoires in cytomegalovirus infection. Study overall: Recently identified HLA-C-restricted CMV epitopes were among the peptides used.

In this sample, this clonotype turned up many times. Its cognate antigen is unknown. This CDR3 comprises 15 residues. The germline V gene has CDR1 SGHTA and CDR2 FQGNSA. After removal of 4 bases from V and 0 bases from J, the junction contained 3 bases not matched to a gene. TCRdb re-called the reads through MiXCR, storing one row per CDR3 protein. The sample lists about 310,000 distinct CDR3 sequences, just under 25% occurring once. V gene TRBV7-2 combines with J gene TRBJ2-1; 7 positions match TRBD1. Here the sequenced sample was cultured PBMCs, taken from culture after CMV antigen stimulation. This clonotype was sampled from a human donor in good health (CMV status not recorded). Some clones in this sample may be carry-over from other donors' samples. CDR3 DNA: TGTGCCAGCAGCTCGGACAGGAGCTCCTACAATGAGCAGTTCTTC. It yields the protein CASSSDRSSYNEQFF.